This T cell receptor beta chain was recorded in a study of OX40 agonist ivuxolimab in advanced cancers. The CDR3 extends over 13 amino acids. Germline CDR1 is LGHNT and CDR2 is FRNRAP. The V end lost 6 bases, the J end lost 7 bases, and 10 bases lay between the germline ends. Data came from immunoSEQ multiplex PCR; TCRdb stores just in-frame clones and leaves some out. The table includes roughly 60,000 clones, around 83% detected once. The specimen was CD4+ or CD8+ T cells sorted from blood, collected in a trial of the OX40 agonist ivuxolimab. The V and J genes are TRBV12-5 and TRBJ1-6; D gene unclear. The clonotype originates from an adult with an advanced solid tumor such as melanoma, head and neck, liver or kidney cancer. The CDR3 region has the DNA TGTGCTAGTGGCCAAGAAGGAAATTCACCCCTCCACTTT. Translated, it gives CASGQEGNSPLHF.